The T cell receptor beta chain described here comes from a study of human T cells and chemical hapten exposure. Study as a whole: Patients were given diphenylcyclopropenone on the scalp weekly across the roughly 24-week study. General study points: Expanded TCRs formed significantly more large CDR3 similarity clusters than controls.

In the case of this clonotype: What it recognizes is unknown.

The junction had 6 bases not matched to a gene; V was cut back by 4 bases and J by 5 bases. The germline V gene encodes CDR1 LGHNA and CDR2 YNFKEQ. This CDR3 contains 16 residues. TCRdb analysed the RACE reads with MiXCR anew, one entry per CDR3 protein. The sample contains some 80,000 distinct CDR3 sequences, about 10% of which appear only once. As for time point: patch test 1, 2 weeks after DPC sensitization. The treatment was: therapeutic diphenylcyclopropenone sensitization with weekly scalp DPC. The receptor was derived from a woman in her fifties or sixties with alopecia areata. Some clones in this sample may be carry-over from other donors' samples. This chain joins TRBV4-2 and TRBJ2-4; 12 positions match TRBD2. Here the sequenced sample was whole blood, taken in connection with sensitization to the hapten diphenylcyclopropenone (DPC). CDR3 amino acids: CASSRGLAGSENIQYF. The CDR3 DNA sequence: TGTGCCAGCAGCCGGGGACTAGCGGGCTCGGAAAACATTCAGTACTTC.